This is a list of T cell receptor beta chains from one sample in a study of shared clonotypes between healthy human individuals. Method: immunoSEQ multiplex PCR; TCRdb's copy keeps in-frame clones and lacks some. The sample lists roughly 1,100,000 clones, around 74% occurring once. Input material: memory CD4+ T cells sorted from blood. These receptors originate from a man aged 18 to 35 in good health. CDR3s include the opening cysteine and the closing phenylalanine or tryptophan. A D gene is named only where the DNA matches it firmly. Clone size is stated in some rows and not others, as once, few, many or a class when expanded.

abundance,len,v_gene,d_gene,j_gene,CDR3aa,CDR3nt
-,14,TRBV2,-,TRBJ2-2,CASSGTPATGELFF,TGTGCCAGCAGTGGGACTCCAGCGACCGGGGAGCTGTTTTTT
-,17,TRBV7-9,TRBD2,TRBJ2-3,CASRAVAGGPLTDTQYF,TGTGCCAGCAGAGCTGTAGCGGGAGGGCCGTTGACAGATACGCAGTATTTT
-,16,TRBV12-2,-,TRBJ1-1,CASRLAQSRQAPEAFF,TGTGCAAGTCGCTTAGCCCAATCTCGACAGGCCCCTGAAGCTTTCTTT
once,14,TRBV11-2,-,TRBJ2-1,CASTQTRDENEQFF,TGTGCCAGCACTCAGACGCGGGACGAAAATGAGCAGTTCTTC
-,16,TRBV1,-,TRBJ2-4,CTSSQERKSSKNIQYF,TGCACCAGCAGCCAAGAACGTAAGTCGTCCAAAAACATTCAGTACTTC
once,13,TRBV12-5,-,TRBJ1-1,CASGSLRAGEAFF,TGTGCTAGTGGTTCCCTACGGGCGGGGGAAGCTTTCTTT
once,15,TRBV30,TRBD1,TRBJ2-7,CAWDKGTGDSYEQYF,TGTGCCTGGGACAAAGGGACAGGGGATTCCTACGAGCAGTACTTC
-,16,TRBV7-9,TRBD2,TRBJ2-1,CASSLVGTSGYNEQFF,TGTGCCAGCAGCTTAGTTGGGACTAGCGGATACAATGAGCAGTTCTTC
-,13,TRBV18,-,TRBJ1-1,CASSPPGYTEAFF,TGTGCCAGCTCACCTCCAGGGTACACTGAAGCTTTCTTT
-,13,TRBV6-1,-,TRBJ1-5,CASTYRGNQPQHF,TGTGCCAGCACTTACAGGGGCAATCAGCCCCAGCATTTT
few,13,TRBV14,TRBD1,TRBJ1-1,CASSQYRGTEAFF,TGTGCCAGCAGCCAGTACAGGGGGACTGAAGCTTTCTTT
-,17,TRBV4-2,TRBD2,TRBJ2-2,CASSQLGTSGNTGELFF,TGTGCCAGCAGCCAGCTAGGGACTAGCGGGAACACCGGGGAGCTGTTTTTT
-,17,TRBV14,TRBD1,TRBJ1-3,CASSQDGTGGYGNTIYF,TGTGCCAGCAGCCAAGACGGGACAGGGGGCTATGGAAACACCATATATTTT
-,14,TRBV6-5,-,TRBJ1-1,CASSRQGLTTEAFF,TGTGCCAGCAGCCGTCAGGGGCTAACGACTGAAGCTTTCTTT
once,15,TRBV6-1,-,TRBJ2-2,CASSARRASTGELFF,TGTGCCAGCAGTGCGCGCAGGGCGAGCACCGGGGAGCTGTTTTTT
-,12,TRBV28,-,TRBJ1-1,CASSLARSEAFF,TGTGCCAGCAGTTTAGCCAGGTCTGAAGCTTTCTTT
once,14,TRBV7-2,-,TRBJ2-7,CASSLDRGSYEQYF,TGTGCCAGCAGCTTAGACCGGGGTTCCTACGAGCAGTACTTC
-,13,TRBV4-3,-,TRBJ1-6,CASSYGQNSPLHF,TGCGCCAGCAGCTACGGACAGAATTCACCCCTCCACTTT
once,17,TRBV30,-,TRBJ1-4,CAWKKPGGAGANEKLFF,TGTGCCTGGAAAAAACCCGGGGGGGCAGGGGCTAATGAAAAACTGTTTTTT
few,15,TRBV18,TRBD1,TRBJ1-1,CASSGTAQGNTEAFF,TGTGCCAGCTCAGGGACAGCCCAGGGGAACACTGAAGCTTTCTTT
-,15,TRBV28,-,TRBJ2-5,CASSRAGGSQETQYF,TGTGCCAGCAGCCGCGCCGGGGGCTCGCAAGAGACCCAGTACTTC